The 31 T cell receptor beta chains listed next were all sequenced from one sample in a study of blood T cells in healthy people across ages. It was with a sample-barcoded 5' primer and a J-beta primer mix that a second PCR of about 6 to 12 cycles was run. TCRdb re-analysed the 5' RACE reads in MiXCR, keeping a single row per CDR3 protein. The repertoire holds around 1,000,000 distinct CDR3 sequences, with 35% to 40% as singletons. The sequencing sample was made of blood. These receptors originate from a young man in good health.

This clonotype came up many times. J is TRBJ2-1 and V is TRBV25-1; the match to TRBD2 covers 10 bases. Germline V CDR1 and CDR2: MGHDK, SYGVNS. With 7 bases clipped from V and 7 bases from J, the junction kept 7 bases outside the gene matches. The CDR3 consists of 14 residues. The CDR3 here is CASTERGGQNEQFF. CDR3 coding DNA: TGTGCCAGCACAGAGCGGGGGGGCCAAAATGAGCAGTTCTTC.

The genes are TRBV3-1 and TRBJ2-2; unclear D gene. The CDR3 consists of 14 residues. Trimming shortened V by 0 bases and J by 4 bases, and 6 bases separated the two germline ends. The germline V gene encodes CDR1 LGHDT and CDR2 YNNKEL (reference sequence). CDR3: CASSQEASTGELFF. In DNA form, the CDR3 reads TGTGCCAGCAGCCAAGAAGCCTCCACCGGGGAGCTGTTTTTT.

This clonotype showed up just a few times. The chain joins TRBV4-2 to TRBJ2-5, with D maybe TRBD2 (5 bases). Germline V gene sequence: CDR1 LGHNA, CDR2 YNFKEQ. V was shortened by 1 base and J by 2 bases, with 14 bases between the two germline ends. The CDR3 is 16 amino acids. The CDR3 bases are TGTGCCAGCAGCCAAGGCGGAAGTAGCGAGCAAGAGACCCAGTACTTC. Translated: CASSQGGSSEQETQYF.

This chain uses TRBV6-6 with TRBJ2-3; D is undetermined. The V end was cut by 6 bases, the J end by 3 bases, with 16 bases between. From germline, CDR1 is MNHNY and CDR2 SVGAGI (reference sequence). The CDR3 totals 15 residues. CDR3 loop: CASSPQLGMTDTQYF. The DNA for the CDR3 is TGTGCCAGCAGCCCCCAATTAGGTATGACAGATACGCAGTATTTT.

The table lists this clonotype with a few counts. The rearrangement joins TRBV7-2 to TRBJ1-6; 10 nucleotides line up with TRBD1. The CDR3 contains 16 residues. Germline CDR1 reads SGHTA; CDR2 reads FQGNSA. Unmatched junction bases numbered 7, after V lost 1 base and J lost 10 bases. For the CDR3, the DNA is TGTGCCAGCAGCTTAGGGGTTGGGACAGGGGTCTCACCCCTCCACTTT. Translated, it gives CASSLGVGTGVSPLHF.

This clonotype was seen ten or more times. The chain joins TRBV29-1 to TRBJ2-3; either TRBD1 or TRBD2 may fit D (5 bases each). The CDR3 length is 14 residues. Trimming shortened V by 6 bases and J by 1 base, and 14 bases separated the two germline ends. Germline assignment: CDR1 SQVTM and CDR2 ANQGSEA. CDR3 in DNA: TGCAGCGTGCTCCGGGACGGAGGCACAGATACGCAGTATTTT. Its protein product is CSVLRDGGTDTQYF.

The V gene is TRBV7-2, the J gene TRBJ1-1, with 8 bases aligning to TRBD1. Trimming removed 3 bases from V and 3 bases from J; junction bases left unmatched: 6. Germline V lookup: CDR1 SGHTA, CDR2 FQGNSA. CDR3 length equals 15 residues. CDR3: CASSFAGQGHTEAFF. The CDR3 region has the DNA TGTGCCAGCAGCTTCGCAGGACAGGGACACACTGAAGCTTTCTTT.

This chain links TRBV6-5 with TRBJ1-6; D unresolved. Germline V gene sequence: CDR1 MNHEY, CDR2 SVGAGI. This CDR3 contains 16 residues. Trimming cost V 0 bases and J 0 bases, with 6 bases left between them. The CDR3 loop reads CASSYSKSSYNSPLHF. For the CDR3, the DNA is TGTGCCAGCAGTTACTCGAAGAGCTCCTATAATTCACCCCTCCACTTT.

This clonotype was seen more than once but under ten times. The chain carries TRBV20-1 and TRBJ1-5; 8 nucleotides align to TRBD1. This CDR3 contains 14 residues. V was pared by 3 bases and J by 2 bases, with 3 bases of the junction left unmatched. CDR1 is DFQATT and CDR2 is SNEGSKA in the germline V gene (reference sequence). This chain's CDR3 is CSARQDRGNQPQHF. The CDR3 nucleotides read TGCAGTGCTAGGCAGGACAGGGGCAATCAGCCCCAGCATTTT.

V usage is TRBV7-2 and J usage is TRBJ2-7, with TRBD2 identical over 7 bases. After removal of 3 bases from V and 7 bases from J, the junction contained 15 bases not matched to a gene. The CDR3 has 16 residues. Germline values: CDR1 SGHTA, CDR2 FQGNSA. The CDR3 loop reads CASSLFGLAAYNEQYF. DNA for the CDR3: TGTGCCAGCAGCTTGTTCGGGCTAGCGGCCTACAATGAGCAGTACTTC. Combining the CDR3 with reference TRBV7-2 and TRBJ2-7 gives the whole variable domain GAGVSQSPSNKVTEKGKDVELRCDPISGHTALYWYRQSLGQGLEFLIYFQGNSAPDKSGLPSDRFSAERTGGSVSTLTIQRTQQEDSAVYLCASSLFGLAAYNEQYFGPGTRLTVT.

The chain is built from TRBV7-8 and TRBJ2-4; D is unresolved. The CDR3 is 18 amino acids. Trimming cost V 1 base and J 0 bases, with 16 bases left between them. Germline V lookup: CDR1 SGHVS, CDR2 FQNEAQ. CDR3 sequence (DNA): TGTGCCAGCAGCTTAGTTGCCGAGAGCTCGTTAGCCAAAAACATTCAGTACTTC. Translation: CASSLVAESSLAKNIQYF.

This sequence joins TRBV6-6 and TRBJ1-1; D gene uncertain. The CDR3 length is 11 residues. The V end was cut by 5 bases, the J end by 7 bases, with 8 bases between. Germline CDR1 and CDR2: MNHNY and SVGAGI (reference sequence). The CDR3 DNA is TGTGCCAGCAGTACCCCCGGTGAAGCTTTCTTT. Its protein is CASSTPGEAFF.

The chain links TRBV20-1 to TRBJ2-3, with 11 bases that match TRBD2. The CDR3 extends over 15 amino acids. V gave up 6 bases and J gave up 1 base; unmatched junction bases: 6. Germline loops: CDR1 DFQATT, CDR2 SNEGSKA (reference sequence). Here the CDR3 reads CSATRLAGRTDTQYF. In DNA, the CDR3 is TGCAGTGCCACCCGACTAGCGGGGCGCACAGATACGCAGTATTTT.

This chain uses TRBV6-5 with TRBJ2-7; 8 bases align to TRBD1. The CDR3 runs 13 residues. Looked up from germline, CDR1 is MNHEY and CDR2 is SVGAGI. V dropped 6 bases and J dropped 6; count of bases not matched to a gene: 7. CDR3: CASRGQATSEQYF. The CDR3 nucleotides read TGTGCCAGCAGGGGACAGGCGACTAGCGAGCAGTACTTC.

This clonotype was seen at least ten times. The chain joins TRBV4-3 to TRBJ2-3, with unresolved D. The ends were cut back, 0 bases at V and 1 base at J, with 8 bases in the middle. Germline V gene sequence: CDR1 LGHNA, CDR2 YSLEER. This CDR3 has 15 amino acids. The CDR3, as DNA: TGCGCCAGCAGCCAAGATTGGGTGGGCACAGATACGCAGTATTTT. This sequence encodes CASSQDWVGTDTQYF.

This clonotype was counted many times. The V call is TRBV6-5, the J call TRBJ2-7, with 7 bases identical to TRBD1. The CDR3 runs to 15 residues. With 5 bases clipped from V and 1 base from J, the junction kept 8 bases outside the gene matches. Germline V lookup: CDR1 MNHEY, CDR2 SVGAGI. The CDR3 DNA is TGTGCCAGCAGTCCCCGACAGGGACATTCCTACGAGCAGTACTTC. It specifies CASSPRQGHSYEQYF.

This chain uses TRBV6-2 or TRBV6-3 with TRBJ1-5; no definite D call. CDR1 MNHEY and CDR2 SVGEGT come from the germline V gene. With 2 bases removed from V and 6 bases from J, the gap between germline ends came to 11 bases. CDR3 length: 14 amino acids. The CDR3 spells CASSYPPFGQPQHF. As DNA, the CDR3 is TGTGCCAGCAGTTACCCACCTTTCGGTCAGCCCCAGCATTTT.

V usage is TRBV9 and J usage is TRBJ1-1, with TRBD1 identical over 7 bases. This CDR3 spans 16 amino acids. V trimming: 4 bases; J trimming: 4 bases; junction bases outside the gene matches: 13. In germline, CDR1 is SGDLS, CDR2 YYNGEE. The CDR3 protein is CASSQSRTGESTEAFF. The CDR3 nucleotides are TGTGCCAGCAGCCAGTCTCGGACAGGTGAAAGCACTGAAGCTTTCTTT.

This sequence joins TRBV15 and TRBJ2-7, with no clear D. With 0 bases removed from V and 1 base from J, the gap between germline ends came to 7 bases. CDR3 size: 14 residues. Per the germline V gene, CDR1 is LNHNV and CDR2 is YYDKDF (reference sequence). CDR3 in amino acids: CATSRDLTSYEQYF. CDR3 bases: TGTGCCACCAGCAGAGATCTGACTTCCTACGAGCAGTACTTC.

This clonotype was seen a few times. The gene calls are TRBV3-1 and TRBJ2-1; maybe TRBD2 (5 bases). The germline gives CDR1 LGHDT, CDR2 YNNKEL (reference sequence). V lost 0 bases to trimming and J lost 14 bases, with 11 bases between them. CDR3 size: 12 residues. CDR3 residues: CASSQDRGPEFF. The DNA for the CDR3 is TGTGCCAGCAGCCAAGATCGCGGGCCAGAGTTCTTC.

The count of this clonotype is one. At one end the junction does not follow the germline gene, possibly because of a read error. V gene TRBV7-3 combines with J gene TRBJ2-7; possible D gene TRBD1, 6 bases. The germline gives CDR1 SGHTA, CDR2 FQGTGA. This CDR3 has 17 residues. The CDR3 nucleotides read TGTGCCGGCAGTCGTCTAGGGAGTGAAGGGGGAACCGGGGCCCAGTACTTC. Translation gives CAGSRLGSEGGTGAQYF. The variable domain in full, completed from reference TRBV7-3 and TRBJ2-7, reads GAGVSQTPSNKVTEKGKYVELRCDPISGHTALYWYRQSLGQGPEFLIYFQGTGAADDSGLPNDRFFAVRPEGSVSTLKIQRTERGDSAVYLCAGSRLGSEGGTGAQYFGPGTRLTVT.

The chain is built from TRBV7-2 and TRBJ1-1; no clear D gene. Germline values: CDR1 SGHTA, CDR2 FQGNSA. There are 15 residues in the CDR3. V lost 5 bases and J lost 4, with 17 bases in between. The CDR3 here is CASSRKTLMSTEAFF. The CDR3, as DNA: TGTGCCAGCAGCCGAAAGACGCTAATGAGCACTGAAGCTTTCTTT.

This clonotype was found a few times. This sequence joins TRBV9 and TRBJ2-7, with 7 bases identical to TRBD1. Unmatched junction bases numbered 11, after V lost 4 bases and J lost 7 bases. The CDR3 loop spans 14 amino acids. Germline V lookup: CDR1 SGDLS, CDR2 YYNGEE. CDR3 residues: CASSPHGTEGEQYF. CDR3 in DNA: TGTGCCAGCAGCCCTCACGGGACAGAAGGAGAGCAGTACTTC.

This clonotype turned up a few times. The gene calls are TRBV28 and TRBJ2-5; D not certain. The CDR3 consists of 13 residues. The V end lost 4 bases, the J end lost 7 bases, and 13 bases lay between the germline ends. The V gene's germline CDR1 is MDHEN and CDR2 SYDVKM. The CDR3 DNA reads as TGTGCCAGCAGTTGGCCCGACGGTTGGACCCAGTACTTC. Amino acids: CASSWPDGWTQYF.

The chain combines TRBV2 with TRBJ1-4, with unresolved D. The CDR3 sequence is 15 residues long. V dropped 6 bases and J dropped 1 base, with 12 bases sitting between them. Germline V lookup: CDR1 SNHLY, CDR2 FYNNEI. As DNA, the CDR3 is TGTGCCAGCAGGAAGACTGCTAGAACTAATGAAAAACTGTTTTTT. Its protein product is CASRKTARTNEKLFF.

The rearrangement joins TRBV3-1 to TRBJ1-1; D unclear. V gave up 0 bases and J gave up 4 bases, with 12 bases separating them. Germline loops: CDR1 LGHDT, CDR2 YNNKEL (reference sequence). The CDR3 loop spans 15 amino acids. The CDR3 region has the DNA TGTGCCAGCAGCCAAGATACGGTAGAGGGCACTGAAGCTTTCTTT. It specifies CASSQDTVEGTEAFF.

In this sample, this clonotype turned up a few times. The chain carries TRBV5-1 and TRBJ1-2; tentative D call: TRBD1 (6 bases). This CDR3 contains 14 residues. Germline V CDR1 and CDR2: SGHRS, YFSETQ. Trimming removed 4 bases at V and 1 base at J, with 11 bases between. The chain's CDR3 is CASSISDSNYGYTF. In nucleotides, the CDR3 is TGCGCCAGCAGCATCTCGGACAGTAACTATGGCTACACCTTC.

This clonotype has a handful of counts. The genes are TRBV27 and TRBJ1-5; 8 bases align to TRBD1. J lost 8 bases, V lost 6 bases, and 12 bases had no gene match. The germline gives CDR1 MNHEY, CDR2 SMNVEV (reference sequence). This CDR3 comprises 15 residues. DNA of the CDR3: TGTGCCAGCAGACCACTTCAGGGGGCGTTTAAGCCCCAGCATTTT. This sequence encodes CASRPLQGAFKPQHF.

Remarks on this clonotype: A read error may produce the germline difference seen at one junction end. V and J are TRBV20-1 and TRBJ2-3, with TRBD1 identical over 8 bases. The CDR3 is 14 amino acids. Germline CDR1 and CDR2: DFQATT and SNEGSKA (reference sequence). CDR3 protein: CSASSSGGTDTRYF. For the CDR3, the DNA is TGCAGTGCTAGCAGTTCAGGGGGCACAGATACGCGGTATTTT.

V is TRBV20-1 and J is TRBJ1-1; TRBD1 aligns across 7 bases. Germline V gene lookup returns CDR1 DFQATT and CDR2 SNEGSKA (reference sequence). V lost 6 bases to trimming and J lost 1 base; unmatched junction nucleotides: 8. The CDR3 covers 14 residues. This CDR3 reads CSAKKTGPNTEAFF. CDR3 coding DNA: TGCAGTGCAAAAAAGACAGGGCCGAACACTGAAGCTTTCTTT.

The chain joins TRBV4-3 to TRBJ1-6; tentatively, D is TRBD1 (5 bases). This CDR3 has 15 amino acids. Germline values: CDR1 LGHNA, CDR2 YSLEER. Trimming left V 0 bases short and J 8 bases short, with 11 bases between. CDR3 nucleotide sequence: TGCGCCAGCAGCCAAGATATGGGGGAACATTCACCCCTCCACTTT. Its protein is CASSQDMGEHSPLHF.